The clone carrying this T cell receptor beta chain was seen more than once but under ten times. The antigen is undetermined. Autoimmune disease history or systemic immunosuppression led to patient exclusion. The record originates from a study of OX40 agonist ivuxolimab in advanced cancers. This CDR3 is 12 amino acids long. Germline lookup yields CDR1 SGDLS and CDR2 YYNGEE. The ends were cut back, 3 bases at V and 13 bases at J, with 16 bases in the middle. This table comes from immunoSEQ multiplex PCR, and its TCRdb copy is limited to in-frame clones, with some not included. The data contain about 20,000 clones, approximately 84% of them singletons. Study-wide results and caveats: The average count of expanded clones was higher among CD8+ T cells than among CD4+.

The clonotype originates from an adult with an advanced solid tumor such as melanoma, head and neck, liver or kidney cancer. V is TRBV9 and J is TRBJ1-2; TRBD1 is a possible D gene (6 bases). The source was CD4+ or CD8+ T cells sorted from blood, collected in a trial of the OX40 agonist ivuxolimab. The CDR3 DNA sequence: TGTGCCAGCAGCGCGCTTGGACAGAAACGCACCTTC. This sequence encodes CASSALGQKRTF.